This TCR beta chain was captured by sequencing in a study of CD8 T cells in ankylosing spondylitis. Study-level findings and limits: A subset of motif variants has previously been described in the synovial fluid and blood of reactive arthritis. In ankylosing spondylitis blood, a motif of eight highly homologous TCR beta variants appeared characteristic.

MiXCR, applied by TCRdb to the 5' RACE reads, yields one record per CDR3 protein. There are roughly 490,000 distinct CDR3 sequences in the sample; approximately 5% occur only once, and around 3.5% lies in the top ten. The V gene end was trimmed by 1 base and the J gene end by 1 base; junction bases not matched to a gene: 15. This CDR3 region has 19 residues. Germline V gives CDR1 MGHRA, CDR2 YSYEKL. This clonotype was counted between two and nine times. The antigen is undetermined. Sequences were obtained from blood, either unsorted or a sorted T cell fraction (not recorded which). The TCR sequence derives from a male donor with ankylosing spondylitis. The J gene is TRBJ2-5, the V gene TRBV4-1; 7 bases are shared with TRBD2. The CDR3 nucleotides read TGCGCCAGCAGCCAAGGGGTCTTCGGAGCGGGGAAGAGCCAAGAGACCCAGTACTTC. Amino acid sequence: CASSQGVFGAGKSQETQYF.